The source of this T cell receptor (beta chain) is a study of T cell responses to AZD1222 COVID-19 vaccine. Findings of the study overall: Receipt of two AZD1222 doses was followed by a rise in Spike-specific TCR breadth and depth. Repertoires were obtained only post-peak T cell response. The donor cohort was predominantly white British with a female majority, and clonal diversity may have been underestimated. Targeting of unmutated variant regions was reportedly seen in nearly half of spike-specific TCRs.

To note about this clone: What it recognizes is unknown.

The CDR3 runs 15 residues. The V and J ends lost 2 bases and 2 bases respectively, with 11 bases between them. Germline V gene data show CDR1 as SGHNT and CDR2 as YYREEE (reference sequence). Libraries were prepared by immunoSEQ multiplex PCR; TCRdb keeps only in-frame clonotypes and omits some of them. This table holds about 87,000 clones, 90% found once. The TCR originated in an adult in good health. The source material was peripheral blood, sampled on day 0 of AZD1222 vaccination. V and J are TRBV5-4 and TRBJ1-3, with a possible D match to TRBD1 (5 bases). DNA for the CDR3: TGTGCCAGCAGCTTCACTACGGGGGCTGGAAACACCATATATTTT. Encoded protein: CASSFTTGAGNTIYF.